Below are 27 T cell receptor beta chains sequenced from a single sample in a study of shared clonotypes between healthy human individuals. Method: immunoSEQ multiplex PCR; TCRdb's copy keeps in-frame clones and lacks some. Of about 680,000 clones listed, roughly 70% are singletons. The specimen sequenced was memory CD4+ T cells sorted from blood. The subset was: CD45RA-negative fraction. These TCRs come from a young woman in good health.

This sequence joins TRBV28 and TRBJ1-5; no firm D call. In germline, CDR1 is MDHEN, CDR2 SYDVKM. Trimming took off 8 bases at V and 3 bases at J, with 8 bases between the two ends. The CDR3 loop spans 12 amino acids. Written as DNA, the CDR3 is TGTGCCAGCGAGGGTTACAATCAGCCCCAGCATTTT. As protein: CASEGYNQPQHF.

The J gene is TRBJ1-1, the V gene TRBV7-9; D may be TRBD1 (5 bases). Germline CDR1 and CDR2: SEHNR and FQNEAQ (reference sequence). The length of the CDR3 is 14 residues. The V gene lost 5 bases and the J gene lost 1 base, with 11 bases spanning the gap. DNA of the CDR3: TGTGCCAGCAGCCCCGGGACGGCGAACACTGAAGCTTTCTTT. The encoded protein is CASSPGTANTEAFF.

This clone was counted a few times. The gene calls are TRBV25-1 and TRBJ2-7; 10 nucleotides line up with TRBD2. Germline-derived CDR1 and CDR2 are MGHDK and SYGVNS. V lost 4 bases to trimming and J lost 4 bases; unmatched junction nucleotides: 10. This CDR3 is built from 16 residues. Here the CDR3 reads CASSGVRVSGRYEQYF. DNA for the CDR3: TGTGCCAGCAGTGGAGTACGGGTTAGCGGGAGGTACGAGCAGTACTTC.

The chain combines TRBV7-7 with TRBJ2-2; D not resolved. The V and J ends lost 1 base and 5 bases respectively, with 5 bases between them. CDR1 and CDR2 from the germline V gene are SSHAT and FNYEAQ (reference sequence). This CDR3 is built from 13 residues. The CDR3 loop reads CASSLVQTGELFF. The CDR3 DNA reads as TGTGCCAGCAGCTTAGTTCAGACCGGGGAGCTGTTTTTT.

This clone has a single count. The rearrangement links TRBV10-3 to TRBJ2-3; D gene ambiguous. The CDR3 extends over 14 amino acids. V was clipped by 7 bases and J by 2 bases, with 13 bases between them. Germline V gives CDR1 ENHRY, CDR2 SYGVKD. Here the CDR3 DNA reads TGTGCCATCACCGGTACACTCTCCACAGATACGCAGTATTTT. It specifies CAITGTLSTDTQYF.

V usage is TRBV6-6 and J usage is TRBJ2-7, with TRBD2 matching over 11 bases. Germline loops: CDR1 MNHNY, CDR2 SVGAGI (reference sequence). V lost 4 bases and J lost 4; bases outside the gene matches: 3. The CDR3 covers 14 residues. DNA of the CDR3: TGTGCCAGCAGTTTGACTAGCGGGATGTACGAGCAGTACTTC. Translating gives CASSLTSGMYEQYF.

The V call is TRBV5-1, the J call TRBJ2-5; possible D gene TRBD2, 6 bases. V lost 0 bases, J lost 0 bases, and 12 bases lay in between. CDR1 is SGHRS and CDR2 is YFSETQ in the germline V gene. CDR3 length equals 16 residues. The CDR3 region has the DNA TGCGCCAGCAGCTTGGGGGACTTACGTGACCAAGAGACCCAGTACTTC. Translated, it gives CASSLGDLRDQETQYF.

The rearrangement uses TRBV28 and TRBJ2-3; D gene ambiguous. With 6 bases removed from V and 0 bases from J, the gap between germline ends came to 10 bases. Germline V gene lookup returns CDR1 MDHEN and CDR2 SYDVKM. The CDR3 extends over 14 amino acids. The DNA of the CDR3 is TGTGCCAGCAGCGCCAGCACTAGCACAGATACGCAGTATTTT. It encodes CASSASTSTDTQYF.

This clone was detected once. This chain uses TRBV5-4 with TRBJ2-1; a weak D match, TRBD2 (6 bases). There are 15 residues in the CDR3. V shed 0 bases and J shed 6 bases, with 13 bases lying between them. CDR1 and CDR2 from the germline V gene are SGHNT and YYREEE (reference sequence). CDR3 DNA: TGTGCCAGCAGCTTGGGGCGGGAAGTGAGCAATGAGCAGTTCTTC. Encoded protein: CASSLGREVSNEQFF.

The chain links TRBV28 to TRBJ2-1; 13 nucleotides agree with TRBD2. Losses at the gene ends were 9 bases for V and 9 bases for J; bases not matched to a gene: 8. CDR1 and CDR2 from the germline V gene are MDHEN and SYDVKM. The CDR3 consists of 14 residues. The DNA of the CDR3 is TGTGCCAGTACACTAGCGGGAGGGCAGTTTGAGCAGTTCTTC. Translated, it gives CASTLAGGQFEQFF.

This sequence joins TRBV5-1 and TRBJ2-7, with D perhaps TRBD2 (5 bases). Germline assignment: CDR1 SGHRS and CDR2 YFSETQ. The CDR3 totals 16 residues. V gave up 0 bases and J gave up 0 bases, with 13 bases separating them. For the CDR3, the DNA is TGCGCCAGCAGCTTGGCCTTAGCGACAAGCTCCTACGAGCAGTACTTC. Translation: CASSLALATSSYEQYF.

This clone showed up just a few times. The chain recombines TRBV25-1 with TRBJ1-1; D may be TRBD1 (5 bases). The germline V and J ends were trimmed by 6 bases and 9 bases, with 11 bases remaining between them. CDR1 is MGHDK and CDR2 is SYGVNS in the germline V gene. There are 11 residues in the CDR3. The CDR3 bases are TGTGCCAGCAGAGTTACAGGAAAAGCTTTCTTT. This sequence encodes CASRVTGKAFF. Full variable domain (rest looked up from reference TRBV25-1 and TRBJ1-1): EADIYQTPRYLVIGTGKKITLECSQTMGHDKMYWYQQDPGMELHLIHYSYGVNSTEKGDLSSESTVSRIRTEHFPLTLESARPSHTSQYLCASRVTGKAFFGQGTRLTVV.

The chain recombines TRBV14 with TRBJ1-2, with D hard to call. CDR3 length: 14 amino acids. CDR1 and CDR2 from the germline V gene are SGHDN and FVKESK. Trimming cost V 2 bases and J 4 bases, with 11 bases left between them. The CDR3 here is CASSQSPTSYGYTF. The CDR3, as DNA: TGTGCCAGCAGCCAATCCCCGACGAGCTATGGCTACACCTTC.

This chain uses TRBV23-1 with TRBJ1-2; 10 positions agree with TRBD1. TRBV23-1 is recorded as an ORF, its role being uncertain. CDR3 length equals 17 residues. Trimming took 4 bases from V and 3 from J; bases not matched to a gene: 11. The CDR3 protein is CASSRPPGQGLDYGYTF. DNA for the CDR3: TGCGCCAGCAGTCGACCTCCGGGACAGGGGTTGGACTATGGCTACACCTTC.

J is TRBJ2-7 and V is TRBV11-1; the D gene is possibly TRBD1 (6 bases). Germline CDR1 SGHAT, CDR2 FQDESV (reference sequence). The CDR3 sequence is 16 residues long. V lost 4 bases, J lost 3 bases, and 19 bases lay in between. DNA for the CDR3: TGTGCCAGCAGCTACCACAGGGACGGGTACGTCTACGAGCAGTACTTC. Protein: CASSYHRDGYVYEQYF.

Note on this clone: This sample includes further DNA sequences coding for the same CDR3. This chain links TRBV6-5 with TRBJ2-7, with 7 positions matching TRBD1. The germline CDR1 and CDR2 sequences are MNHEY and SVGAGI. The CDR3 runs 16 residues. V lost 2 bases, J lost 1 base, and 8 bases stayed unmatched. The CDR3 is CASSYSRDRASYEQYF. DNA for the CDR3: TGTGCCAGCAGTTACAGCCGGGACAGAGCATCCTACGAGCAGTACTTC.

This clone appeared many times. The CDR3 loop reads CASSLIAGWNYGYTF. In nucleotides, the CDR3 is TGTGCCAGCAGCTTAATTGCAGGGTGGAACTATGGCTACACCTTC. The chain links TRBV5-5 to TRBJ1-2, with a weak D call TRBD1 (5 bases). Trimming took off 2 bases at V and 2 bases at J, with 13 bases between the two ends. Germline CDR1 is SGHKS and CDR2 is YYEKEE (reference sequence). There are 15 residues in the CDR3. Supplemented by reference TRBV5-5 and TRBJ1-2, the full variable domain reads DAGVTQSPTHLIKTRGQQVTLRCSPISGHKSVSWYQQVLGQGPQFIFQYYEKEERGRGNFPDRFSARQFPNYSSELNVNALLLGDSALYLCASSLIAGWNYGYTFGSGTRLTVV.

The gene calls are TRBV28 and TRBJ1-2, with D tentatively TRBD1 (6 bases). Germline loops: CDR1 MDHEN, CDR2 SYDVKM. The CDR3 loop spans 13 amino acids. The V end was cut by 1 base, the J end by 7 bases, with 10 bases between. The CDR3: CASSLYRVGGYTF. The CDR3 nucleotides read TGTGCCAGCAGTTTATACAGGGTTGGTGGCTACACCTTC.

The table lists this clone with a few counts. The CDR3 region has the DNA TGTGCCAGTAGTCCGAGACAGGGAAGGGGGGCTTATAGCAATCAGCCCCAGCATTTT. It yields the protein CASSPRQGRGAYSNQPQHF. This sequence joins TRBV19 and TRBJ1-5, with 7 bases aligning to TRBD1. Germline-derived CDR1 and CDR2 are LNHDA and SQIVND (reference sequence). J gave up 0 bases and V 5 bases, and 16 bases lay outside the gene matches. The CDR3 runs 19 residues.

This rearrangement joins TRBV10-3 to TRBJ2-3, with TRBD1 matching 8 bases. With V trimmed by 7 bases and J by 0 bases, 6 bases remained unmatched. From germline, CDR1 is ENHRY and CDR2 SYGVKD. The CDR3 runs 15 residues. The CDR3 sequence: CAIKRGTGSTDTQYF. CDR3 nucleotides: TGTGCCATCAAACGCGGGACAGGAAGCACAGATACGCAGTATTTT.

The chain employs TRBV15 and TRBJ1-4, with a possible D match to TRBD1 (5 bases). The CDR3 contains 19 residues. Trimming left V 2 bases short and J 7 bases short, with 26 bases between. The germline V gene encodes CDR1 LNHNV and CDR2 YYDKDF (reference sequence). The CDR3 DNA is TGTGCCACCAGCAGACCACCCAGCGGCACGGGGGTTCTACGTGAAAAACTGTTTTTT. Amino acids: CATSRPPSGTGVLREKLFF. Complete variable domain (other parts from reference TRBV15 and TRBJ1-4): DAMVIQNPRYQVTQFGKPVTLSCSQTLNHNVMYWYQQKSSQAPKLLFHYYDKDFNNEADTPDNFQSRRPNTSFCFLDIRSPGLGDTAMYLCATSRPPSGTGVLREKLFFGSGTQLSVL.

V usage is TRBV29-1 and J usage is TRBJ2-1; the match to TRBD2 covers 13 bases. From germline, CDR1 is SQVTM and CDR2 ANQGSEA. V shed 7 bases and J 8 bases; nucleotides not matched to a gene: 14. The length of the CDR3 is 16 residues. The CDR3 nucleotides are TGCAGCGCGCTTCCAACCGGGACTAGCGGGACCTATGAGCAGTTCTTC. Translating it yields CSALPTGTSGTYEQFF.

This clone was detected a few times. The chain recombines TRBV30 with TRBJ1-1, with unresolved D. The CDR3 runs 14 residues. Germline V lookup: CDR1 GTSNPN, CDR2 SVGIG (reference sequence). The ends were cut back, 3 bases at V and 1 base at J, with 12 bases in the middle. In DNA, the CDR3 is TGTGCCTGGAGGGACCAGAGAAGGAACACTGAAGCTTTCTTT. As protein: CAWRDQRRNTEAFF.

This chain connects TRBV30 to TRBJ2-1; 12 bases are a match to TRBD2. The CDR3 runs 16 residues. Germline V lookup: CDR1 GTSNPN, CDR2 SVGIG (reference sequence). V shed 2 bases, J shed 10 bases, and the junction held 12 bases outside the gene matches. The CDR3 coding sequence is TGTGCCTGGAGTCATCGGTTTGCTAGCGGGAGGGACGAGCAGTTCTTC. Amino acid sequence: CAWSHRFASGRDEQFF.

V is TRBV29-1 and J is TRBJ2-1, with TRBD2 as a possible D gene (5 bases). Germline V CDR1 and CDR2: SQVTM, ANQGSEA. V lost 3 bases and J lost 5, with 14 bases in between. The length of the CDR3 is 14 residues. The CDR3 spells CSVDERSGDNEQFF. CDR3 in DNA: TGCAGCGTTGATGAGCGGTCAGGCGACAATGAGCAGTTCTTC.

This clone was observed once. The J gene is TRBJ2-7, the V gene TRBV7-9; unclear D gene. V lost 1 base to trimming and J lost 2 bases, with 12 bases between them. In germline, CDR1 is SEHNR, CDR2 FQNEAQ (reference sequence). The CDR3 is 15 amino acids. DNA for the CDR3: TGTGCCAGCAGCTTAGGGGCTGAGTTTACCTACGAGCAGTACTTC. Translated, it gives CASSLGAEFTYEQYF.

CDR3 bases: TGTGCCATCAGTGAGTCCAGAGCGGGAGGAAGGAATGAGCAGTTCTTC. Translating gives CAISESRAGGRNEQFF. V and J are TRBV10-3 and TRBJ2-1; 9 nucleotides line up with TRBD2. V shed 0 bases, J shed 7 bases, and the junction held 7 bases outside the gene matches. Germline assignment: CDR1 ENHRY and CDR2 SYGVKD. CDR3 length: 16 amino acids.